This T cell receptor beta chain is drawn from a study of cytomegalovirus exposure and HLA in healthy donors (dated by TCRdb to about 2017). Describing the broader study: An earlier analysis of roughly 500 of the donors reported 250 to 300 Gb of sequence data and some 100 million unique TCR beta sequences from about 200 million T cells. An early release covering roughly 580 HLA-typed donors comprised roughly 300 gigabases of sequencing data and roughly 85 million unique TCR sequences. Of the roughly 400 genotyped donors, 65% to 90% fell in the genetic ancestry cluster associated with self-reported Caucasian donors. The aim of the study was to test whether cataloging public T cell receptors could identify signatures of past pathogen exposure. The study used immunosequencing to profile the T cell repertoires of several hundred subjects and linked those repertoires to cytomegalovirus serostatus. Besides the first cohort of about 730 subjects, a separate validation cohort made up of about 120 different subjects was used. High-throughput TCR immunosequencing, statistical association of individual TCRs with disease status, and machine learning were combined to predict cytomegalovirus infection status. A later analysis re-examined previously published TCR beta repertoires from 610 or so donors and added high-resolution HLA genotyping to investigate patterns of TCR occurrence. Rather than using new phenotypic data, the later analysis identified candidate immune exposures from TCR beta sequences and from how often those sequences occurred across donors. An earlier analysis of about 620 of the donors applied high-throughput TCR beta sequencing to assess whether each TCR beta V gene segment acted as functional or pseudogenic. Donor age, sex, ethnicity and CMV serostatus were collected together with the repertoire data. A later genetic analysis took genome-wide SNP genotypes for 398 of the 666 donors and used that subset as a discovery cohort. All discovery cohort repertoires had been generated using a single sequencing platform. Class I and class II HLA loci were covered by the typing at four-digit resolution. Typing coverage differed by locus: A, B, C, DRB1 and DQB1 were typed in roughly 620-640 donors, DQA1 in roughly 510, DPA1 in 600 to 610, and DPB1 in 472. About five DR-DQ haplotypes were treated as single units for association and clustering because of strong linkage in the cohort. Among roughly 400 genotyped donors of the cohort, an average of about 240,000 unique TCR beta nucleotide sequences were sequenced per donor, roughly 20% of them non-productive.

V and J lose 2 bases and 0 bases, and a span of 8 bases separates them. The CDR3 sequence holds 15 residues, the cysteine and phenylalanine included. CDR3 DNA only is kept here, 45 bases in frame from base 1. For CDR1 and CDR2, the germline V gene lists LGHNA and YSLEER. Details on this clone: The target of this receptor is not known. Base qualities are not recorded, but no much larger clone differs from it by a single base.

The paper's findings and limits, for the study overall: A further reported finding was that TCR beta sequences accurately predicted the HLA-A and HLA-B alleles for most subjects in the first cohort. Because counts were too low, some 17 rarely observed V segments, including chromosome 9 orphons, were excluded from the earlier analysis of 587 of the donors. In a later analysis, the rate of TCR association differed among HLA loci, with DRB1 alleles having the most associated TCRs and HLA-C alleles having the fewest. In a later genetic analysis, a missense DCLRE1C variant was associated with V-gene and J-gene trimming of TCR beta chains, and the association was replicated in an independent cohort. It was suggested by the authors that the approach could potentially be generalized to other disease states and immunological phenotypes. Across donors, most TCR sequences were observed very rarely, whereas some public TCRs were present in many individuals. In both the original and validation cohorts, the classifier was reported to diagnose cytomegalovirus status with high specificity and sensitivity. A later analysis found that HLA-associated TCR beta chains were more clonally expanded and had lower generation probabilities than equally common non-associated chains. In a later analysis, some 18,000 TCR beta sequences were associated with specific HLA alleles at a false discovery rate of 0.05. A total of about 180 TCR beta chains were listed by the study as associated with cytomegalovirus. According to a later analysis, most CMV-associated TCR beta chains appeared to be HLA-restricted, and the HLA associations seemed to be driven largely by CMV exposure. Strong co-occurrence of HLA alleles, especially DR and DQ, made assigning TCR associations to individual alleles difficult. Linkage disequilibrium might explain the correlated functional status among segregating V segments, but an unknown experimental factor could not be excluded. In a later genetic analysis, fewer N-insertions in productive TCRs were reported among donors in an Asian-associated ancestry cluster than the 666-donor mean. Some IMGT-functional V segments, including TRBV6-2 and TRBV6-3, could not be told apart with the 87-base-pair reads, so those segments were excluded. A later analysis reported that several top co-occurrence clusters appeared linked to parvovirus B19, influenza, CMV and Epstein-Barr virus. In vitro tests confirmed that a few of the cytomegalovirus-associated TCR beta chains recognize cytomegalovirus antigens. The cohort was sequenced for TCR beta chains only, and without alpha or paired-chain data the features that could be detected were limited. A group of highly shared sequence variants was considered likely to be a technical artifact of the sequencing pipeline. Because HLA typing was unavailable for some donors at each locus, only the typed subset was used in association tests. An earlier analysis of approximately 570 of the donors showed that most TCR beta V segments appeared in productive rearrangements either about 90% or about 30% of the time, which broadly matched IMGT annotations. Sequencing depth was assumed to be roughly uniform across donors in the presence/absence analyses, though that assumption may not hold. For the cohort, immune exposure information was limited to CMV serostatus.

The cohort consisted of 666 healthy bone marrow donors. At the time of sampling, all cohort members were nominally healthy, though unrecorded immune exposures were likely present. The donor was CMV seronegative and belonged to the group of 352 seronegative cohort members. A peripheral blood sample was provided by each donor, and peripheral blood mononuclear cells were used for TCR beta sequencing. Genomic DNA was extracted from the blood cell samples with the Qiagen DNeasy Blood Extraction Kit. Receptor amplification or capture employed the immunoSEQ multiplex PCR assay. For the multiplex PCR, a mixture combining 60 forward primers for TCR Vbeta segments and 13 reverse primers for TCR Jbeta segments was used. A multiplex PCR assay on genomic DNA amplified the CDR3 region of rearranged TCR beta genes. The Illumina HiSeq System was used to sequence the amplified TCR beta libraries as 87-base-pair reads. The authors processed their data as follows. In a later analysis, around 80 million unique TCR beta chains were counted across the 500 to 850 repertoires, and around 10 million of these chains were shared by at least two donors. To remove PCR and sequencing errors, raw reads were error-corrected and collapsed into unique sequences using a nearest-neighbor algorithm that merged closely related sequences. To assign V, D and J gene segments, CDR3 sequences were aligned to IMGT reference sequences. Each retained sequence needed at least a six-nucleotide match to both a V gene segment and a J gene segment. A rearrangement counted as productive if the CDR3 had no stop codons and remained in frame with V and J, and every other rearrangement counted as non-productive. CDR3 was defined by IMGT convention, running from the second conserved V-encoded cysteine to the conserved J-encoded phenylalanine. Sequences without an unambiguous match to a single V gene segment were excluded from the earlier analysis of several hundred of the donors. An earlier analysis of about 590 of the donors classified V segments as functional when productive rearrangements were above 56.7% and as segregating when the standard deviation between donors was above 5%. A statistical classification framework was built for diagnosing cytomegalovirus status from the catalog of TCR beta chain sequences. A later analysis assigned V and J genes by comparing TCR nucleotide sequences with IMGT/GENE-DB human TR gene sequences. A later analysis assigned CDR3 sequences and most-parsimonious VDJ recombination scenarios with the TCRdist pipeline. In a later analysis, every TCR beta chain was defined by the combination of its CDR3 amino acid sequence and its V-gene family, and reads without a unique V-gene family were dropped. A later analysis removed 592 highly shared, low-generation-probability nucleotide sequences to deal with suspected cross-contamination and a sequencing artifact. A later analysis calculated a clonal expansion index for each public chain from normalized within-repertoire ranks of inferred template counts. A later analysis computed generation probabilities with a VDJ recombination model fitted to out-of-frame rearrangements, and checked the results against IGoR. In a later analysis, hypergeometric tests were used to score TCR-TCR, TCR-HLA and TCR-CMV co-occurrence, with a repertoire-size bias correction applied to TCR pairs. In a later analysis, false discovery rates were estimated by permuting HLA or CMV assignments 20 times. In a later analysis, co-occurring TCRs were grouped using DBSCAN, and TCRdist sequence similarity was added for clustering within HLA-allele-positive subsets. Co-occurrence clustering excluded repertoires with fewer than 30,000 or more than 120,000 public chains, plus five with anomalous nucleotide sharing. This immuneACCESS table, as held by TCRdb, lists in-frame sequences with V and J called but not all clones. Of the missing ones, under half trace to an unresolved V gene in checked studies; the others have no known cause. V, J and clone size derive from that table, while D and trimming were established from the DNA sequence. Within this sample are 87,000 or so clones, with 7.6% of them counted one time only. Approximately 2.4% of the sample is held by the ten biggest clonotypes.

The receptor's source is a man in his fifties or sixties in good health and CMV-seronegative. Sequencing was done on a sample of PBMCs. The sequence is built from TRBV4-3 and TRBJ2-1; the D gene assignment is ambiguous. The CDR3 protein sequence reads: CASSQTRSSYNEQFF. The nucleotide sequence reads TGCGCCAGCAGCCAAACTCGTTCCTCCTACAATGAGCAGTTCTTC.